This T cell receptor beta chain was obtained from a study of T-cell reconstitution after alpha-beta-depleted transplantation in children. Worth noting for this clonotype: What it binds is not known.

Using unique molecular identifiers, the investigators prepared the TCRbeta library. TCRdb used MiXCR to reprocess the PCR reads, holding one entry per CDR3 protein. The sample has around 420,000 distinct CDR3 sequences, 15% to 20% seen once. The germline gives CDR1 SGHRS, CDR2 YFSETQ. V was pared by 2 bases and J by 2 bases, with 19 bases of the junction left unmatched. CDR3 length: 20 residues. General observations from the study: The study traced high day-60 TCRbeta diversity in some patients to surviving recipient T cells and thymic progenitors. In patients about two months after transplant, alpha-beta T cells reportedly arose from several hundred expanded graft clones.

This TCR was sampled from a boy under two years old who had a stem cell transplant for Wiskott-Aldrich syndrome, so the T cells may come from the graft donor. The chain is built from TRBV5-1 and TRBJ2-1, with TRBD1 matching 7 bases. The sample here was PBMCs, mostly from graft donor cells, taken 360 days after TCRalphabeta/CD19-depleted stem cell transplant. CDR3 DNA sequence: TGCGCCAGCAGCTTCGGAGACAGGGTACGCAATAGACCTGCCTACAATGAGCAGTTCTTC. It specifies CASSFGDRVRNRPAYNEQFF.